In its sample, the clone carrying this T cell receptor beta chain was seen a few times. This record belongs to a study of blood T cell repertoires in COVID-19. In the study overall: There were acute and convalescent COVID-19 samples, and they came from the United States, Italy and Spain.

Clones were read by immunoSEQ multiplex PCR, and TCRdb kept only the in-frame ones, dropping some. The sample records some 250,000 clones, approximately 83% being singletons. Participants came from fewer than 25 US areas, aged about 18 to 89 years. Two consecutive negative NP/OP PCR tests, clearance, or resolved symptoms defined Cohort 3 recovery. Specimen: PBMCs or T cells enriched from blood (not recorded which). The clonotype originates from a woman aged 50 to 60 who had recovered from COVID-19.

DNA for the CDR3: TGCAGCGTTGTGCTGGCCCAGGGGAGAAACACCATATATTTT. Its translation: CSVVLAQGRNTIYF. This chain links TRBV29-1 with TRBJ1-3, with TRBD1 as a possible D gene (6 bases). V lost 4 bases, J lost 5 bases, and 15 bases lay in between. Germline V gene lookup returns CDR1 SQVTM and CDR2 ANQGSEA. CDR3 length: 14 amino acids.